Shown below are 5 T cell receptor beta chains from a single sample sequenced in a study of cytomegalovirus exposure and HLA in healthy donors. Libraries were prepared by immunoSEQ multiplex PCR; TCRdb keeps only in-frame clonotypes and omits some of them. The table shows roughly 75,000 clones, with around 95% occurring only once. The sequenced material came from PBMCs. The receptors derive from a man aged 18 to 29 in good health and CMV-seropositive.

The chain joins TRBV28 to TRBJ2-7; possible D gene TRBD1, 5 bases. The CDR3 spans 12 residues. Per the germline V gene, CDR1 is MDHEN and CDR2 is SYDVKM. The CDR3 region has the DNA TGTGTAGTAGGAAGGGGCTCCTACGAGCAGTACTTC. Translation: CVVGRGSYEQYF.

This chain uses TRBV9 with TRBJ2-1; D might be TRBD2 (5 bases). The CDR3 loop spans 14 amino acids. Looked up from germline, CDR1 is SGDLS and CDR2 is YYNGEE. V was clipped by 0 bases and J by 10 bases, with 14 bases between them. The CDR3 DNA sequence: TGTGCCAGCAGCGTAGAAGGCGGACTCGGGGAGCAGTTCTTC. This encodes CASSVEGGLGEQFF.

The CDR3 sequence: CATSTSGGSYEQYF. Here the CDR3 DNA reads TGTGCCACCTCTACTAGCGGGGGTTCCTACGAGCAGTACTTC. The gene calls are TRBV10-3 and TRBJ2-7, with 11 nucleotides matching TRBD2. This CDR3 is built from 14 residues. In germline, CDR1 is ENHRY, CDR2 SYGVKD. V dropped 10 bases and J dropped 1; count of bases not matched to a gene: 6.

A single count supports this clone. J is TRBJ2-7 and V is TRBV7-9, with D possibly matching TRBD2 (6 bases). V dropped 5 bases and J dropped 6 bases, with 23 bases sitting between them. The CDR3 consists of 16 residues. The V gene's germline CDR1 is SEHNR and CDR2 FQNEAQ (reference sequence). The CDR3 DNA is TGTGCCAGCAGCGCGCCGGGACTTCGGGTGGGTGTCGAGCAGTACTTC. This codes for CASSAPGLRVGVEQYF.

This CDR3 reads CASSERKGGADTQYF. CDR3 bases: TGTGCCAGCAGTGAAAGGAAGGGGGGGGCAGATACGCAGTATTTT. V gene TRBV6-1 combines with J gene TRBJ2-3, with D maybe TRBD2 (7 bases). Trimming removed 2 bases at V and 4 bases at J, with 13 bases between. The CDR3 is 15 residues long. Germline V gene sequence: CDR1 MNHNS, CDR2 SASEGT.